Below are 5 T cell receptor beta chains sequenced from a single sample in a study of T-cell reconstitution after alpha-beta-depleted transplantation in children. A library of TCRbeta sequences, prepared with unique molecular identifiers, was generated. In TCRdb, the PCR reads were re-called with MiXCR into one record per CDR3 protein. The data hold 170,000 or so distinct CDR3 sequences, with around 7% observed a single time. The sample here was PBMCs from the stem cell graft donor, taken from the stem cell graft. These receptors all stem from a human donor who donated a stem cell graft to a child with Wiskott-Aldrich syndrome.

V and J are TRBV10-3 and TRBJ1-1; 8 positions match TRBD1. J was trimmed by 11 bases and V by 6 bases; bases with no gene match: 11. Germline V gene sequence: CDR1 ENHRY, CDR2 SYGVKD. CDR3 size: 13 residues. The DNA of the CDR3 is TGTGCCATCAGCTCCGGGCGGACAGGGAGCGCTTTCTTT. It specifies CAISSGRTGSAFF.

This clonotype has just a few counts. V gene TRBV7-2 combines with J gene TRBJ2-7; 11 bases line up with TRBD2. The germline gives CDR1 SGHTA, CDR2 FQGNSA. The CDR3 totals 14 residues. Unmatched junction bases numbered 7, after V lost 5 bases and J lost 7 bases. The CDR3 DNA reads TGTGCCAGCAGCGCGACTAGCGGGGCGGGGGAGCAGTACTTC. Translating gives CASSATSGAGEQYF. Combining the CDR3 with reference TRBV7-2 and TRBJ2-7 gives the whole variable domain GAGVSQSPSNKVTEKGKDVELRCDPISGHTALYWYRQSLGQGLEFLIYFQGNSAPDKSGLPSDRFSAERTGGSVSTLTIQRTQQEDSAVYLCASSATSGAGEQYFGPGTRLTVT.

This clonotype showed up many times. The CDR3 reads CSVETLEAFF. The CDR3, as DNA: TGCAGCGTCGAGACACTTGAAGCTTTCTTT. The rearrangement links TRBV29-1 to TRBJ1-1; D not certain. The CDR3 is 10 amino acids. The V end was cut by 6 bases, the J end by 7 bases, with 9 bases between. Per germline, CDR1 SQVTM and CDR2 ANQGSEA.

This clonotype was recorded at least ten times. The chain uses TRBV11-2 and TRBJ1-3; D is uncertain. Per germline, CDR1 SGHAT and CDR2 FQNNGV. The CDR3 has 15 amino acids. Trimming cost V 0 bases and J 5 bases, with 11 bases left between them. For the CDR3, the DNA is TGTGCCAGCAGCTTAGAATTCCAGACAAGAAACACCATATATTTT. It codes for CASSLEFQTRNTIYF.

CDR3 sequence reads: CASRTHALDGYTF. The CDR3 bases are TGTGCCAGCAGAACTCATGCACTTGATGGCTACACCTTC. The chain employs TRBV11-2 and TRBJ1-2; D remains unclear. Trimming left V 6 bases short and J 6 bases short, with 14 bases between. The CDR3 extends over 13 amino acids. Germline CDR1 SGHAT, CDR2 FQNNGV. The full variable domain, its missing parts supplied by reference TRBV11-2 and TRBJ1-2, is EAGVAQSPRYKIIEKRQSVAFWCNPISGHATLYWYQQILGQGPKLLIQFQNNGVVDDSQLPKDRFSAERLKGVDSTLKIQPAKLEDSAVYLCASRTHALDGYTFGSGTRLTVV.